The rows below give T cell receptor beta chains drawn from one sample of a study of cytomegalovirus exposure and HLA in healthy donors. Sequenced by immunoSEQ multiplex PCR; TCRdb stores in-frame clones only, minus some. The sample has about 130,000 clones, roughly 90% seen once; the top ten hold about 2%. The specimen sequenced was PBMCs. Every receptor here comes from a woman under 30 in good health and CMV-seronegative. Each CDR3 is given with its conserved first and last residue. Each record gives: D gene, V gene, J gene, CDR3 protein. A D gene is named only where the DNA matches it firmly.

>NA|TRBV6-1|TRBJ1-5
CASSEGVGGDQPQHF
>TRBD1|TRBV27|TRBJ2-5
CASSTGTGSIETQYF
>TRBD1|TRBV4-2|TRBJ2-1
CASSQAYGQGFYNEQFF
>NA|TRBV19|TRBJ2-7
CASSYGQPNYEQYF
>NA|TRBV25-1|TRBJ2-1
CASTRAHSSYNEQFF
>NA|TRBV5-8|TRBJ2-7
CASSPTGRGSYEQYF
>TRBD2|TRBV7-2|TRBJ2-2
CASTTVAGGTGELFF
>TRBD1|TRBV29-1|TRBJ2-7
CSVEVGQGNEQYF
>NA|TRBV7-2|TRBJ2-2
CASSSAGRNTGELFF
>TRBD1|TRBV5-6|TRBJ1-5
CASSWGTARGAQHF
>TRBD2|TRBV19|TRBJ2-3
CASSIGAGVEDTQYF
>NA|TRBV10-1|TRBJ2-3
CASSESRGTDTQYF
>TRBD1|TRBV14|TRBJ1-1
CASSQNRDREDTEAFF
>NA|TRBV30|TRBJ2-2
CACRSSGELFF
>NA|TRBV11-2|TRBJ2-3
CASSLDGTDTQYF
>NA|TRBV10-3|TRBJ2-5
CAISGADQETQYF
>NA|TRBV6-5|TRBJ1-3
CASSYGGTNSGNTIYF
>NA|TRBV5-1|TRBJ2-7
CASSLPKSGSLSYEQYF
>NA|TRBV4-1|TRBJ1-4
CASSRTANEKLFF
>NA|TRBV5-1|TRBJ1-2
CASSLNGQNYGYTF
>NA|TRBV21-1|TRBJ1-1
CASSVPDRVRTEAFF
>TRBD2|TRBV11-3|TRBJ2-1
CASPWILAGESEFF
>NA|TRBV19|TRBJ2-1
CASTLAGINEQFF
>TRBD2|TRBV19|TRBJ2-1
CASKGASGYNEQFF
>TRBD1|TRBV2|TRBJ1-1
CASSDAGGTEAFF
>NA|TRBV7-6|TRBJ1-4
CASSLRSLLNEKLFF
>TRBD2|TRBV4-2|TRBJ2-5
CASSLTLAGGWETQYF
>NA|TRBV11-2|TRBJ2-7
CASSLRSRHEQYF
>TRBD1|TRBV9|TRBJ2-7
CASSGGTGGAWEQYF
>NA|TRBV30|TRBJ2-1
CALYYNEQFF
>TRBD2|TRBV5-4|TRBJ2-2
CASSSAAGGYTGELFF
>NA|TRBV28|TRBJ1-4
CASSSPRGFNEKLFF
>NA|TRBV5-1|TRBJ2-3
CASSTGQTSTDTQYF
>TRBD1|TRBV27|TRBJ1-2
CASSGQGMDGYTF
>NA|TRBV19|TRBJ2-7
CASSISGGLEQYF
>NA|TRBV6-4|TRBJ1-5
CASSPQGGDSNQPQHF
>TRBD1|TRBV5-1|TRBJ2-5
CASSLQGRAETQYF
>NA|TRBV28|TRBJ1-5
CASNYYSGLNQPQHF
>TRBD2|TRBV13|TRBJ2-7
CASSPGGAGGEQYF
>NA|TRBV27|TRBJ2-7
CASSYGQGSEQYF
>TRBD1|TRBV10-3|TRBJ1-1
CAISDQTGSTEAFF
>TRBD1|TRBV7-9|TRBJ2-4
CASSLGTGIAKNIQYF
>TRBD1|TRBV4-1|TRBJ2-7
CASSQEEGGPYRGDSYEQYF
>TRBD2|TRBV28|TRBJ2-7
CASRIGGVLAGGMSYEQYF
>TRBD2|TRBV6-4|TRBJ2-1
CASTCRSGRRGDEQFF
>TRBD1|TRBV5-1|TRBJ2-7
CATGDGTGSYEQYF
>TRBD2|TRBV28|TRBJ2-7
CASSPRGSGSLDEQYF
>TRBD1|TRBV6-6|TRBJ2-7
CASSHGRGPLYEQYF
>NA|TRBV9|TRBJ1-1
CASGEGQYNTEAFF
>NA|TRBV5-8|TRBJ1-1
CASSLLGGAEAFF
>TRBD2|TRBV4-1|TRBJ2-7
CASSQDEAGAQEQYF
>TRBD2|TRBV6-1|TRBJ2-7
CASSGKLAGLYEQYF
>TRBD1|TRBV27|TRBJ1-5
CASSLSRGPGQPQHF
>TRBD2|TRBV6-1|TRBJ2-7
CASSDEAGGSYEQYF
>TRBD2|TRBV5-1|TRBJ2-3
CASTLAGGSNTQYF
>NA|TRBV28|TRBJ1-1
CASSPGFFPYTEAFF
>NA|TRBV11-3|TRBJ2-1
CASSLVGQGYNEQFF